This record covers a single T cell receptor beta chain. In the authors' methods: How many nucleated cells were present was estimated from reference gene primer amplification. Measured with immunoSEQ multiplex PCR; TCRdb has only the in-frame clones, and not every one. V, J and clone size derive from that table, while D and trimming were established from the DNA sequence. The sample yields 200,000 to 300,000 clones, just under 85% seen once. Germline CDR1 and CDR2: LNHDA and SQIVND (reference sequence). The CDR3 runs 14 residues. The V gene end was trimmed by 6 bases and the J gene end by 5 bases; junction bases not matched to a gene: 4. The entry originates in a study of blood T cell repertoires in COVID-19. The wider study: Whether acute or convalescent, the COVID-19 samples came from the United States, Italy and Spain. The analysed material was cDNA or gDNA that came from T cells, B-cell-depleted T cells, or PBMCs.

The chain uses TRBV19 and TRBJ2-7, with 13 positions matching TRBD2. What was sequenced was peripheral blood. The sequence derives from a man aged 50 to 60 with acute or convalescent COVID-19. The DNA of the CDR3 is TGTGCCAGTAGGGGACTAGCGGGATTTGACGAGCAGTACTTC. Amino acids: CASRGLAGFDEQYF.